The 4 T cell receptor beta chains in this list originate from one sample, sequenced in a study of cytomegalovirus exposure and HLA in healthy donors. The PCR contained 60 Vbeta and 13 Jbeta primers. Assay: immunoSEQ multiplex PCR; the TCRdb copy retains only in-frame clones and omits some. The sample totals about 70,000 clones; its top ten clones hold 1.5% to 2%. The sequencing input was PBMCs. The receptors here all came from a woman in her thirties in good health and CMV-seronegative.

The chain is built from TRBV7-3 and TRBJ2-7; perhaps TRBD1 as D (7 bases). The germline V gene has CDR1 SGHTA and CDR2 FQGTGA. V shed 2 bases and J shed 4 bases, with 15 bases lying between them. The CDR3 has 15 amino acids. The CDR3 DNA sequence: TGTGCCAGCAGCTTAGGAGGGACAGCCGTGTACGAGCAGTACTTC. Protein: CASSLGGTAVYEQYF.

The chain has TRBV18 and TRBJ2-3; tentatively, D is TRBD1 (5 bases). Germline V CDR1 and CDR2: KGHSH, LQKENI. The V gene lost 3 bases and the J gene lost 2 bases, with 15 bases spanning the gap. The CDR3 is made up of 16 amino acids. The CDR3 is CASSPSRAGSTDTQYF. DNA for the CDR3: TGTGCCAGCTCACCCTCCCGGGCAGGGTCCACAGATACGCAGTATTTT.

The chain has TRBV28 and TRBJ1-1, with no clear D. This CDR3 comprises 12 residues. Germline values: CDR1 MDHEN, CDR2 SYDVKM. V lost 6 bases, J lost 5 bases, and 10 bases lay in between. This CDR3 is CASSSVWTEAFF. CDR3 nucleotide sequence: TGTGCCAGCAGCTCAGTATGGACTGAAGCTTTCTTT.

The chain recombines TRBV11-3 with TRBJ2-5; 7 nucleotides match TRBD2. V dropped 2 bases and J dropped 5; count of bases not matched to a gene: 5. Germline CDR1 reads SGHNT; CDR2 reads YENEEA. The CDR3 is 14 amino acids. In DNA, the CDR3 is TGTGCCAGCAGCTTAAGGGAGGGCCATGAGACCCAGTACTTC. This gives the protein CASSLREGHETQYF.